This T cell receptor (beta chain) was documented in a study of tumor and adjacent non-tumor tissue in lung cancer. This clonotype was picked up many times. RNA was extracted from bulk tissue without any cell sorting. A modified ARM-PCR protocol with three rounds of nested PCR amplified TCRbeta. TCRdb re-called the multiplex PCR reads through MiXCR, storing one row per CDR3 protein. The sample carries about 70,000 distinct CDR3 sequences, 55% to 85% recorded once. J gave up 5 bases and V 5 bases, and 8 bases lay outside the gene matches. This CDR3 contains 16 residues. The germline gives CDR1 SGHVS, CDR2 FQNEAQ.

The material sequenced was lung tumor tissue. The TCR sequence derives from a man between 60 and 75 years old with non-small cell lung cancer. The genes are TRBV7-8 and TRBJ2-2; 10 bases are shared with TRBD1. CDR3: CASSNSGQGYTGELFF. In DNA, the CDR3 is TGTGCCAGCAGCAACTCGGGACAGGGGTATACCGGGGAGCTGTTTTTT.